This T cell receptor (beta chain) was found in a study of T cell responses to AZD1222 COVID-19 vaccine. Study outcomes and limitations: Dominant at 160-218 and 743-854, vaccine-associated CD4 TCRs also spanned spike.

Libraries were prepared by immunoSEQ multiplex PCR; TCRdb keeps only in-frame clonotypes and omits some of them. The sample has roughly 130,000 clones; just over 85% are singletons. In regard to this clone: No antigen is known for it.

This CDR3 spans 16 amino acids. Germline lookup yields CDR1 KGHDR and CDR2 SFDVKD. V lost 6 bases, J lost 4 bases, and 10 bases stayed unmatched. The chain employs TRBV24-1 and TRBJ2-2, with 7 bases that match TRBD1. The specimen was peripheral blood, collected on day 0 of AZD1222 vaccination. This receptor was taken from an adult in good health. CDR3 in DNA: TGTGCCACCAGTCATACAGGGGCCGAATTCACCGGGGAGCTGTTTTTT. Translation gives CATSHTGAEFTGELFF.